Listed here is a single T cell receptor (beta chain). Its antigen is unknown. The sample is drawn from a study of CD8+CD57+ T cells in acquired aplastic anemia. Study context: Recorded DNA amounts for sorted CD4+ and CD8+ cells had an average of approximately 3 ug. Average CD4+ read depth in healthy donors was some 9.9 million reads. Findings and caveats of the study: Patients and controls shared under 35 CD8+ CDR3 sequences, which appeared highly expressed in patients and within their immunodominant clones. Patients and healthy controls showed no significant CD8+ Simpson's diversity difference.

The template used for profiling TCR beta VDJ and CDR3 was genomic DNA. In TCRdb, the reads were re-called with MiXCR into one record per CDR3 protein. Of about 110,000 distinct CDR3 sequences detected, around 50% appear once; the ten largest clones hold roughly 30%. The receptor was derived from a human donor in good health, serving as a control. The specimen sequenced was sorted CD4+, CD8+, or CD8+CD57+ T cells (not recorded which) from PBMCs.

The CDR3, as DNA: TGTGCCATCAGTCGGATCGCAACGGCGGTCAACACCGGGGAGCTGTTTTTT. It translates to CAISRIATAVNTGELFF. The chain combines TRBV10-3 with TRBJ2-2; no definite D call. There are 17 residues in the CDR3. Germline values: CDR1 ENHRY, CDR2 SYGVKD. V was cut by 5 bases and J by 2 bases, with 18 bases left in between.